This T cell receptor (beta chain) was identified during a study of blood T cell repertoires in COVID-19. Study context: Samples came from the United States, Italy and Spain, spanning acute and convalescent COVID-19.

This clone came up once. Using immunoSEQ multiplex PCR, the repertoire was profiled, and TCRdb retains in-frame clones only, with some absent. This sample has about 270,000 clones; roughly 85% occur once, and the top ten carry about 8.2%. Clinical histories supplied by participants themselves formed the basis of cohort assignment. The CDR3 is 11 amino acids. V was pared by 5 bases and J by 8 bases, with 9 bases between. The V call is TRBV12-3 or TRBV12-4, the J call TRBJ1-1; no firm D call. Sequenced: PBMCs or T cells enriched from blood (not recorded which). This receptor was obtained from a woman aged 45-60 years with acute COVID-19. In DNA, the CDR3 is TGTGCCAGCAGTAAGACATACGAAGCTTTCTTT. It codes for CASSKTYEAFF.